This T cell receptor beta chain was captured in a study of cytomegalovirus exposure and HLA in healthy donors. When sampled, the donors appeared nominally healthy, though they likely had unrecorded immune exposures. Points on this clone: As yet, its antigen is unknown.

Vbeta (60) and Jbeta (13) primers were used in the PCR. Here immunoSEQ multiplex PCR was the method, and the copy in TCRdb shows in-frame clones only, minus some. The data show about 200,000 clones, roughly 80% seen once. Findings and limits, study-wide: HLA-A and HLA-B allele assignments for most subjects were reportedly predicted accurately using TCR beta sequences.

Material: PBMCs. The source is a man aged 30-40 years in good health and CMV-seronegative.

The CDR3 is CASGGTGAMNTEAFF. The CDR3 region has the DNA TGTGCCAGCGGGGGGACAGGGGCGATGAACACTGAAGCTTTCTTT. The V gene is TRBV2, the J gene TRBJ1-1; 10 bases fit TRBD1. Germline V CDR1 and CDR2: SNHLY, FYNNEI. J was trimmed by 0 bases and V by 8 bases; bases with no gene match: 6. CDR3 length equals 15 residues.